The rows below give T cell receptor beta chains drawn from one sample of a study of blood T cell repertoires in COVID-19. Data came from immunoSEQ multiplex PCR; TCRdb stores just in-frame clones and leaves some out. The table lists approximately 130,000 clones, 75% to 90% of them singletons. Sequenced input: peripheral blood. The source of these receptors is a man between 65 and 85 years old with active or convalescent COVID-19. CDR3s include the opening cysteine and the closing phenylalanine or tryptophan. D genes are given only for firm matches. Some rows mark clone size as missing; the rest say once, few, many or name a class of expanded clone.

v_gene	len	j_gene	d_gene	abundance	CDR3nt	CDR3aa
TRBV2	15	TRBJ1-1	-	-	TGTGCCAGCAGATTGGGCAGTAACATGAACACTGAAGCTTTCTTT	CASRLGSNMNTEAFF
TRBV6-5	15	TRBJ2-7	-	-	TGTGCCACCCAGATATCGGGGGAGGCGGTCTACGAGCAGTACTTC	CATQISGEAVYEQYF
TRBV5-1	15	TRBJ1-1	TRBD1	-	TGCGCCAGCAGCGGCGATGGACAGGGGGCGGCTGAAGCTTTCTTT	CASSGDGQGAAEAFF
TRBV2	15	TRBJ2-3	TRBD2	-	TGTGCCAGCAGGTATAGCGGGAGGGCCCCTGATACGCAGTATTTT	CASRYSGRAPDTQYF
TRBV14	16	TRBJ2-7	TRBD2	-	TGTGCCAGCAGCCAAGAGGGCGGGGGACTGCCCTACGAGCAGTACTTC	CASSQEGGGLPYEQYF
TRBV7-8	14	TRBJ2-1	-	-	TGTGCCAGCAGCAGACTGAGCTCCTACAATGAGCAGTTCTTC	CASSRLSSYNEQFF
TRBV5-4	15	TRBJ2-7	TRBD2	-	TGTGCCAGCAGTCGAGATAGCGGGAACTCCTACGAGCAGTACTTC	CASSRDSGNSYEQYF
TRBV11-3	14	TRBJ1-1	-	-	TGTGCCAGCAGCTTAGGTCGGGGGAACACTGAAGCTTTCTTT	CASSLGRGNTEAFF
TRBV29-1	16	TRBJ2-4	-	-	TGCAGCGTTGAAGACCCCAGGGGTAATACCAAAAACATTCAGTACTTC	CSVEDPRGNTKNIQYF
TRBV12-3/TRBV12-4	13	TRBJ2-2	-	-	TGTGCCAGCAGTTTGGAGTATGTCGGGGAGCTGTTTTTT	CASSLEYVGELFF
TRBV11-3	13	TRBJ1-1	TRBD1	-	TGTGCCAGCAGCGTCTACAGGGGCACTGAAGCTTTCTTT	CASSVYRGTEAFF
TRBV19	14	TRBJ2-7	TRBD2	-	TGTGCCAGTAGTGGCGGACTAGGCGCTGGGGAGCAGTACTTC	CASSGGLGAGEQYF
TRBV29-1	16	TRBJ2-1	-	-	TGCAGTGTCGACCCTCTTTTTGCGGGGATAGGCGATGAGCAGTTCTTC	CSVDPLFAGIGDEQFF
TRBV1	17	TRBJ2-5	-	-	TGCACCAGCAGCCAAGGTCTAGCGGGAACAAGAAAAGAGACCCAGTACTTC	CTSSQGLAGTRKETQYF
TRBV29-1	10	TRBJ2-1	-	-	TGCAGCGGGGGGGGCCATGAGCAGTTCTTC	CSGGGHEQFF
TRBV5-1	14	TRBJ2-3	-	-	TGCGCCAGCCGCCCCGGGGGGCCGACAGATACGCAGTATTTT	CASRPGGPTDTQYF
TRBV18	16	TRBJ2-3	-	-	TGTGCCAGCTCACCACCGAAAGGTAGCGGCACAGATACGCAGTATTTT	CASSPPKGSGTDTQYF
TRBV9	16	TRBJ2-7	TRBD1	-	TGTGCCAGCAGCTCCCAGACAGGGGAGAGCTCCTACGAGCAGTACTTC	CASSSQTGESSYEQYF
TRBV6-5	15	TRBJ1-5	-	few	TGTGCCAGCACGGCGGGGGGGGTCGGCAATCAGCCCCAGCATTTT	CASTAGGVGNQPQHF
TRBV11-2	15	TRBJ2-1	TRBD2	-	TGTGCCAGCAGCCTACAGGCTAGCGGGAGCAATGAGCAGTTCTTC	CASSLQASGSNEQFF
TRBV3-1/TRBV3-2	19	TRBJ2-4	TRBD2	-	TGTGCCAGCGGGACTCTAGCGGGAGCTCCCCTGTGGGCCAAAAACATTCAGTACTTC	CASGTLAGAPLWAKNIQYF
TRBV27	14	TRBJ2-1	TRBD2	-	TGTGCCAGCACCGGGACTAGCGTATACAATGAGCAGTTCTTC	CASTGTSVYNEQFF
TRBV5-1	14	TRBJ1-6	-	-	TGCGCCAGCAGCTTGGGGGGCCAGACTTCACCCCTCCACTTT	CASSLGGQTSPLHF
TRBV14	18	TRBJ1-4	-	-	TGTGCCAGCAGCCAAGCGTCAAGGACAGACACAACTAATGAAAAACTGTTTTTT	CASSQASRTDTTNEKLFF
TRBV6-2/TRBV6-3	15	TRBJ1-1	-	-	TGTGCCAGCAGTTCGCATTGGAGAGTGGGCACTGAAGCTTTCTTT	CASSSHWRVGTEAFF
TRBV3-1/TRBV3-2	13	TRBJ1-5	-	-	TGTGCCAGCAGCCGCGACACCGATCAGCCCCAGCATTTT	CASSRDTDQPQHF
TRBV29-1	13	TRBJ1-2	TRBD1	-	TGCAGCGTTCAAGACAGGGGGGTGAGTGGCTACACCTTC	CSVQDRGVSGYTF